This is a list of T cell receptor beta chains from one sample in a study of blood T cell repertoires in COVID-19. Using immunoSEQ multiplex PCR, the repertoire was profiled, and TCRdb retains in-frame clones only, with some absent. The repertoire has roughly 220,000 clones, 65% to 90% of them found once; the top ten carry 3% to 4.5%. The specimen was PBMCs or T cells enriched from blood (not recorded which). The source is a middle-aged woman with acute COVID-19. Both conserved end residues are part of each CDR3. Fields, in order: J gene, D gene, clone size, V gene, CDR3 length, CDR3 protein, CDR3 DNA. D genes are given only for firm matches. Clone size is given for some rows only: seen once, a few or many times, or a class if the clone is expanded.

j_gene: TRBJ1-6; d_gene: .; abundance: few; v_gene: TRBV29-1; len: 13; CDR3aa: CSVREIYNSPLHF; CDR3nt: TGCAGCGTCAGGGAAATCTATAATTCACCCCTCCACTTT
j_gene: TRBJ2-5; d_gene: .; abundance: .; v_gene: TRBV14; len: 13; CDR3aa: CASSQVLQGTQYF; CDR3nt: TGTGCCAGCAGCCAAGTTCTCCAGGGGACCCAGTACTTC
j_gene: TRBJ2-6; d_gene: .; abundance: once; v_gene: TRBV5-1; len: 18; CDR3aa: CASSLNVQGSSGANVLTF; CDR3nt: TGCGCCAGCAGCTTGAACGTCCAGGGGAGCTCTGGGGCCAACGTCCTGACTTTC
j_gene: TRBJ1-2; d_gene: .; abundance: once; v_gene: TRBV24-1; len: 12; CDR3aa: CATSDLTGGYTF; CDR3nt: TGTGCCACCAGTGATTTGACAGGAGGCTACACCTTC
j_gene: TRBJ2-3; d_gene: .; abundance: .; v_gene: TRBV3-1/TRBV3-2; len: 15; CDR3aa: CASSHEGRGPDTQYF; CDR3nt: TGTGCCAGCAGCCACGAGGGCAGGGGACCAGATACGCAGTATTTT
j_gene: TRBJ2-7; d_gene: .; abundance: .; v_gene: TRBV29-1; len: 11; CDR3aa: CSVLLEGEQYF; CDR3nt: TGCAGCGTCCTCCTCGAGGGCGAGCAGTACTTC
j_gene: TRBJ2-7; d_gene: TRBD1; abundance: .; v_gene: TRBV19; len: 15; CDR3aa: CASSILLDRGYEQYF; CDR3nt: TGTGCCAGTAGTATTTTATTGGACAGGGGCTACGAGCAGTACTTC
j_gene: TRBJ1-1; d_gene: .; abundance: .; v_gene: TRBV6-5; len: 13; CDR3aa: CASRNWGGTEAFF; CDR3nt: TGTGCCAGCAGGAATTGGGGCGGAACTGAAGCTTTCTTT
j_gene: TRBJ1-4; d_gene: TRBD1; abundance: .; v_gene: TRBV19; len: 14; CDR3aa: CASRRQGLQEKLFF; CDR3nt: TGTGCCAGTAGGCGACAGGGGCTTCAGGAAAAACTGTTTTTT
j_gene: TRBJ1-3; d_gene: .; abundance: .; v_gene: TRBV7-6; len: 15; CDR3aa: CASSQYSGPGNTIYF; CDR3nt: TGTGCCAGCAGCCAATACAGTGGCCCTGGAAACACCATATATTTT
j_gene: TRBJ1-5; d_gene: .; abundance: .; v_gene: TRBV19; len: 14; CDR3aa: CASKESPPRQPQHF; CDR3nt: TGTGCCAGTAAGGAGAGCCCGCCTCGACAGCCCCAGCATTTT
j_gene: TRBJ2-3; d_gene: .; abundance: .; v_gene: TRBV7-8; len: 15; CDR3aa: CASSSLGPPTDTQYF; CDR3nt: TGTGCCAGCAGCTCTCTAGGCCCCCCCACAGATACGCAGTATTTT
j_gene: TRBJ2-6; d_gene: TRBD2; abundance: once; v_gene: TRBV3-1/TRBV3-2; len: 17; CDR3aa: CASSVLAGNSGANVLTF; CDR3nt: TGTGCCAGCAGCGTACTAGCGGGGAACTCTGGGGCCAACGTCCTGACTTTC
j_gene: TRBJ1-2; d_gene: TRBD1; abundance: .; v_gene: TRBV19; len: 12; CDR3aa: CASTRQGIGYTF; CDR3nt: TGTGCCAGTACCCGACAGGGGATCGGCTACACCTTC
j_gene: TRBJ1-5; d_gene: TRBD1; abundance: .; v_gene: TRBV6-2/TRBV6-3; len: 15; CDR3aa: CASSPLGTGYQPQHF; CDR3nt: TGTGCCAGCAGTCCACTTGGGACAGGCTATCAGCCCCAGCATTTT
j_gene: TRBJ2-1; d_gene: TRBD2; abundance: .; v_gene: TRBV6-5; len: 15; CDR3aa: CASRKRETIHNEQFF; CDR3nt: TGTGCCAGCAGGAAGCGGGAGACAATACACAATGAGCAGTTCTTC
j_gene: TRBJ2-3; d_gene: .; abundance: .; v_gene: TRBV24-1; len: 12; CDR3aa: CATAGGTDTQYF; CDR3nt: TGTGCCACGGCGGGCGGTACAGATACGCAGTATTTT
j_gene: TRBJ2-1; d_gene: .; abundance: .; v_gene: TRBV20-1; len: 16; CDR3aa: CSASEVGLAVRGEQFF; CDR3nt: TGCAGTGCCAGTGAGGTGGGGTTAGCGGTTAGGGGTGAGCAGTTCTTC
j_gene: TRBJ1-5; d_gene: TRBD1; abundance: .; v_gene: TRBV28; len: 15; CDR3aa: CASSLGQISNQPQHF; CDR3nt: TGTGCCAGCAGTTTGGGACAGATAAGCAATCAGCCCCAGCATTTT
j_gene: TRBJ1-3; d_gene: .; abundance: few; v_gene: TRBV3-1/TRBV3-2; len: 16; CDR3aa: CASSQAYSYEGNTIYF; CDR3nt: TGTGCCAGCAGCCAGGCGTACAGTTATGAGGGAAACACCATATATTTT
j_gene: TRBJ2-1; d_gene: .; abundance: .; v_gene: TRBV2; len: 14; CDR3aa: CASSPRGSYNEQFF; CDR3nt: TGTGCCAGCAGCCCTAGGGGGTCCTACAATGAGCAGTTCTTC
j_gene: TRBJ1-1; d_gene: .; abundance: .; v_gene: TRBV19; len: 15; CDR3aa: CASSISGAVNTEAFF; CDR3nt: TGTGCCAGTAGTATATCAGGGGCGGTGAACACTGAAGCTTTCTTT
j_gene: TRBJ2-3; d_gene: .; abundance: .; v_gene: TRBV28; len: 13; CDR3aa: CASSPGGWDTQYF; CDR3nt: TGTGCCAGCAGTCCCGGGGGTTGGGATACGCAGTATTTT
j_gene: TRBJ2-3; d_gene: .; abundance: .; v_gene: TRBV5-4; len: 16; CDR3aa: CASSRNRGGNTDTQYF; CDR3nt: TGTGCCAGCAGCCGTAATAGGGGCGGGAACACAGATACGCAGTATTTT
j_gene: TRBJ2-7; d_gene: TRBD1; abundance: .; v_gene: TRBV5-5; len: 19; CDR3aa: CASSLGGQGSLGLSYEQYF; CDR3nt: TGTGCCAGCAGCTTGGGTGGACAGGGGAGTCTTGGCCTATCCTACGAGCAGTACTTC
j_gene: TRBJ2-7; d_gene: TRBD2; abundance: .; v_gene: TRBV9; len: 16; CDR3aa: CASSVGASGSLYEQYF; CDR3nt: TGTGCCAGCAGCGTTGGGGCTAGCGGGAGTCTCTACGAGCAGTACTTC
j_gene: TRBJ2-3; d_gene: TRBD2; abundance: .; v_gene: TRBV4-1; len: 15; CDR3aa: CASSQGLAGVDTQYF; CDR3nt: TGCGCCAGCAGCCAAGGACTAGCGGGAGTAGATACGCAGTATTTT
j_gene: TRBJ2-1; d_gene: .; abundance: .; v_gene: TRBV5-6; len: 15; CDR3aa: CASSFGAPSYNEQFF; CDR3nt: TGTGCCAGCAGCTTTGGGGCCCCGTCATACAATGAGCAGTTCTTC
j_gene: TRBJ1-4; d_gene: TRBD1; abundance: few; v_gene: TRBV2; len: 16; CDR3aa: CASSHRGWRTNEKLFF; CDR3nt: TGTGCCAGCAGTCACAGGGGTTGGAGAACTAATGAAAAACTGTTTTTT
j_gene: TRBJ2-1; d_gene: .; abundance: .; v_gene: TRBV4-3; len: 15; CDR3aa: CASSPYLDSYNEQFF; CDR3nt: TGCGCCAGCAGCCCCTACTTGGACAGTTACAATGAGCAGTTCTTC
j_gene: TRBJ1-1; d_gene: .; abundance: few; v_gene: TRBV4-1; len: 15; CDR3aa: CASSRGPTGNTEAFF; CDR3nt: TGCGCCAGCAGCCGGGGCCCGACGGGGAACACTGAAGCTTTCTTT
j_gene: TRBJ2-1; d_gene: .; abundance: .; v_gene: TRBV6-5; len: 12; CDR3aa: CASRGPGNEQFF; CDR3nt: TGTGCCAGCAGAGGGCCGGGGAATGAGCAGTTCTTC
j_gene: TRBJ1-4; d_gene: .; abundance: .; v_gene: TRBV11-3; len: 16; CDR3aa: CASSLSPPGQLEKLFF; CDR3nt: TGTGCCAGCAGCTTAAGCCCCCCCGGACAGTTAGAAAAACTGTTTTTT
j_gene: TRBJ1-2; d_gene: .; abundance: .; v_gene: TRBV28; len: 13; CDR3aa: CASSLTEPYGYTF; CDR3nt: TGTGCCAGCAGTTTAACAGAGCCCTATGGCTACACCTTC
j_gene: TRBJ2-7; d_gene: .; abundance: once; v_gene: TRBV28; len: 13; CDR3aa: CASSTQGLVGQYF; CDR3nt: TGTGCCAGCAGCACCCAGGGCCTCGTGGGGCAGTACTTC
j_gene: TRBJ2-1; d_gene: .; abundance: .; v_gene: TRBV7-9; len: 15; CDR3aa: CASSAPGSSYNEQFF; CDR3nt: TGTGCCAGCAGCGCCCCTGGGAGCTCCTACAATGAGCAGTTCTTC
j_gene: TRBJ1-1; d_gene: TRBD1; abundance: .; v_gene: TRBV19; len: 15; CDR3aa: CASSTSGQGRTEAFF; CDR3nt: TGTGCCAGTAGTACCTCAGGACAGGGCAGAACTGAAGCTTTCTTT
j_gene: TRBJ2-3; d_gene: TRBD1; abundance: .; v_gene: TRBV9; len: 15; CDR3aa: CASSVSTGALDTQYF; CDR3nt: TGTGCCAGCAGCGTCTCGACAGGGGCCCTAGATACGCAGTATTTT
j_gene: TRBJ1-3; d_gene: TRBD1; abundance: .; v_gene: TRBV28; len: 20; CDR3aa: CASSSPRGRGTIFSGNTIYF; CDR3nt: TGTGCCAGCAGTTCCCCCAGGGGGAGAGGCACCATATTCTCTGGAAACACCATATATTTT
j_gene: TRBJ2-7; d_gene: TRBD2; abundance: .; v_gene: TRBV7-9; len: 14; CDR3aa: CASSRTAGDGEQYF; CDR3nt: TGTGCCAGCAGCCGGACAGCGGGAGACGGCGAGCAGTACTTC